The rows below give T cell receptor beta chains drawn from one sample of a study of PD-L1 blockade in urothelial cancer. Clones were sequenced by immunoSEQ multiplex PCR, and TCRdb holds only the in-frame ones, with some missing. The sample consists of about 45,000 clones, almost 85% of them appearing once. Sequenced here: PBMCs, sampled around atezolizumab (anti-PD-L1) treatment. The receptors were sampled from a man in his sixties with urothelial cancer. The conserved cysteine and the conserved F or W are not part of the CDR3 here. The D gene is left open where the match is weak.

TRBJ1-2	.	TRBV28	ASSLELNYGYT
TRBJ2-7	TRBD2	TRBV6-1	ASNPSGASEQY
TRBJ2-5	.	TRBV15	ATSRRTVETQY
TRBJ2-3	.	TRBV28	ASSLLPSTDTQY
TRBJ1-4	.	TRBV30	AWSESGQMNEKLF
TRBJ2-5	.	TRBV28	ASRATSLETQY
TRBJ1-1	.	TRBV6-1	ASLKRVGDGSEAF
TRBJ2-7	.	TRBV27	ASSLGLANYEQY
TRBJ1-2	TRBD1	TRBV11-2	ASSLDYESQGLESGYT
TRBJ2-5	TRBD2	TRBV5-1	ASSLDGRAETQY
TRBJ2-1	TRBD1	TRBV5-1	ASSLGGQGVYNEQF
TRBJ1-1	.	TRBV6-5	ASSTRGGTEAF
TRBJ1-4	.	TRBV28	AVQGQANEKLF
TRBJ1-3	.	TRBV7-6	ASSPDGSSGNTIY
TRBJ2-3	TRBD2	TRBV5-5	ASSPLSGRRTDTQY
TRBJ1-1	.	TRBV5-6	ASSLAGGYENTEAF
TRBJ2-7	TRBD1	TRBV6-1	ASSDPGTGSDEQY
TRBJ1-1	.	TRBV6-5	ASRRETEAF
TRBJ2-7	.	TRBV6-1	ASSEAGQNYYEQY
TRBJ1-4	TRBD1	TRBV18	ASSPPGGASNEKLF
TRBJ1-4	.	TRBV2	ASSRRRAEKLF
TRBJ1-1	.	TRBV30	AWSRSVMNTEAF
TRBJ2-2	TRBD1	TRBV7-6	ASSTHDRGRPSGELF
TRBJ2-1	.	TRBV11-2	ASQPREATYNEQF
TRBJ2-5	TRBD2	TRBV5-1	ASSPGLAGAQETQY
TRBJ2-7	.	TRBV6-1	ASRAHSSYEQY
TRBJ2-5	.	TRBV18	ASSPRDQETQY
TRBJ2-2	.	TRBV5-1	ASSLWLLNTGELF
TRBJ1-3	.	TRBV6-5	ASSLQGDGNTIY